This TCR beta chain was obtained from a study of T cells after yellow fever vaccination (dated by TCRdb to the late 2010s). Regarding the research as a whole: The SMART-Seq v4 Ultra Low Input RNA kit was used to prepare libraries from fractions with low cell numbers. Bulk PBMC replicates and cell subsets were isolated from blood drawn at multiple timepoints before and after both primary and secondary immunization. Bulk TCR alpha and beta repertoires were sequenced longitudinally to track T-cell clones before and after primary and booster YFV17D yellow fever vaccination. Two healthy male donors, one aged 18 to 29 and one aged 30 to 40 years, were included in the cohort.

Study-wide conclusions, independent of this receptor: A small fraction of clonotypes appeared in both the CD4 and CD8 compartments, likely as a result of convergent recombination. Because only two donors were included in the study, the extent to which the findings can be generalized is limited. Computational filtering was required because FACS-sorted repertoires could contain abundant contaminating clonotypes from the bulk population. Most clones expanded after primary vaccination (about 95% of CD4 and around nine tenths of CD8) were re-detected after the booster, suggesting that broad memory maintenance occurred. Compared with the primary T-cell response, the secondary T-cell response was faster but weaker, reaching its peak on day 5 rather than on day 15.

This clonotype was recorded at least ten times. One base away there is no much larger clone; base qualities are not given. Germline trimming: 5 bases from V, 6 bases from J; junction bases outside gene matches: 9. CDR1 and CDR2 (SEHNR, FQNEAQ) derive from the germline V gene (reference sequence). Measured from the cysteine to the phenylalanine, the CDR3 is 15 residues long. CDR3 DNA only is kept here, 45 bases in frame from base 1. The treatment or condition label here, explained by the study, means: live attenuated yellow fever vaccine strain. A standard Ficoll-Paque protocol was used to isolate PBMCs from peripheral blood. With anti-CD3 and anti-CD8 staining plus a dextramer loaded with the yellow fever NS4B epitope peptide, the researchers sorted epitope-specific CD8 T cells. RNA was extracted with TriZol from bulk PBMCs, CD4 and CD8 fractions, and dextramer-positive and dextramer-negative fractions.

Synthesis of TCR cDNA relied on 5'RACE template switching, a step that introduced a universal primer site along with unique molecular identifiers. cDNA synthesis was primed from both the TCR alpha and TCR beta constant segments. Library amplification used two PCR steps, and the second PCR step added sample barcodes and sequencing adapters. Sequencing of libraries was done on Illumina HiSeq 2500 (2x100 bp) or NovaSeq (2x150 bp). Concerning the study's data processing: Reads were demultiplexed and collapsed into UMI consensus sequences with MIGEC, and V(D)J alignment was performed with MiXCR. Vaccine-responding clonotypes were identified with edgeR using replicate PBMC samples, with FDR below 0.01 and a log2 fold change above 5 up to day 15 being required. Bulk clonotypes were assigned CD4 or CD8 identity according to which sequenced CD4 or CD8 repertoire held them at higher abundance. Clonotypes enriched at least 10-fold in dextramer-positive over dextramer-negative fractions were defined as NS4B-specific, and CD4-biased clonotypes were excluded. TCRdb's own reprocessing of the public reads used fastp at Q25 and MiXCR and kept productive beta chains. Rows matching on CDR3 protein sequence are summarized as one entry with the most common DNA and genes. The V and J calls were not made by the authors but by TCRdb's processing. This sample comprises around 49,000 distinct CDR3 sequences, about 6.8% of them detected only once. The biggest ten clones account for over 12% of the sample.

The sample consisted of CD8+ T cells not binding an NS4B(214-222) dextramer, sorted from PBMCs, taken 45 days after the yellow fever booster vaccination. The cell subset or site label of this sample denotes: NS4B epitope dextramer-negative CD8 T cells. This TCR was sampled from a man in his thirties or forties who received the YFV17D yellow fever vaccine. The chain employs TRBV7-9 and TRBJ2-7; a stretch of 11 junction bases matches TRBD2. CDR3 sequence: CASSRGLAAPLEQYF. The DNA reads as follows: TGTGCCAGCAGCAGGGGACTAGCGGCCCCACTCGAGCAGTACTTC. This CDR3, with the reference TRBV7-9 and TRBJ2-7 proteins standing in past its ends, gives the full variable domain DTGVSQNPRHKITKRGQNVTFRCDPISEHNRLYWYRQTLGQGPEFLTYFQNEAQLEKSRLLSDRFSAERPKGSFSTLEIQRTEQGDSAMYLCASSRGLAAPLEQYFGPGTRLTVT.